This T cell receptor beta chain is from a study of Ad26.COV2.S vaccination and SARS-CoV-2 variants. Repertoires were generated with immunoSEQ multiplex PCR, while TCRdb's copy carries only in-frame clones and drops some. Here the sample spans approximately 420,000 clones, around nine tenths being singletons. The V gene's germline CDR1 is SQVTM and CDR2 ANQGSEA. The CDR3 consists of 12 residues. Trimming pared 6 bases from V and 2 bases from J, leaving 10 bases between. Treatment of the sample: approximately 18 received Ad26.COV2.S at low or high dose, single or two shots; about 5 received placebo; per-sample allocation not given. After the first vaccine or placebo injection, samples were drawn on day 63. Boston hosted the donor, who was an adult aged 18-55 years.

This clonotype originated in a person aged 18-60 years who received the Ad26.COV2.S COVID-19 vaccine or a placebo. The V gene is TRBV29-1, the J gene TRBJ2-5; D unresolved. Sequenced material: peripheral blood, taken in a trial of Ad26.COV2.S vaccine versus placebo. CDR3 in amino acids: CSVQPMQETQYF. The CDR3 DNA reads TGCAGCGTCCAACCAATGCAAGAGACCCAGTACTTC. Variable domain in full (rest from reference TRBV29-1 and TRBJ2-5): SAVISQKPSRDICQRGTSLTIQCQVDSQVTMMFWYRQQPGQSLTLIATANQGSEATYESGFVIDKFPISRPNLTFSTLTVSNMSPEDSSIYLCSVQPMQETQYFGPGTRLLVL.